Detailed here is one T cell receptor (beta chain). Antigen specificity is unknown. The table came from immunoSEQ multiplex PCR; TCRdb's copy has only in-frame clones and leaves some out. The table shows 160,000 or so clones, with around 90% occurring only once. V dropped 2 bases and J dropped 0 bases, with 12 bases sitting between them. The CDR3 runs 16 residues. Looked up from germline, CDR1 is MDHEN and CDR2 is SYDVKM. This entry comes from a study of T cell responses to AZD1222 COVID-19 vaccine. Whole-study findings and limits: Of spike-specific TCRs, nearly half reportedly target regions left unmutated in variants.

This clonotype was obtained from an adult in good health. Sequences were derived from peripheral blood, sampled on day 0 of AZD1222 vaccination. This chain links TRBV28 with TRBJ2-3, with D hard to call. CDR3 residues: CASSLNIGKSTDTQYF. The CDR3 DNA follows: TGTGCCAGCAGTTTAAATATAGGGAAGAGCACAGATACGCAGTATTTT.